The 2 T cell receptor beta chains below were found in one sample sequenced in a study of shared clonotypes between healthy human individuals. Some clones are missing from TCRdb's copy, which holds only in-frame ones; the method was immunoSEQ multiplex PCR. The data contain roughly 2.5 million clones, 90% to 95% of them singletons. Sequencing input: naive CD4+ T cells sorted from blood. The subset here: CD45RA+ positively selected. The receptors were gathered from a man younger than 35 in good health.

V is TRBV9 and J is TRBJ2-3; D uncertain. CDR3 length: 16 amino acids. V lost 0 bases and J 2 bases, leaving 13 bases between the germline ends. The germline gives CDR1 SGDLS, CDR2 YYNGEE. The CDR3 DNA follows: TGTGCCAGCAGCGTAGGGGGTTGGAGCAACACAGATACGCAGTATTTT. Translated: CASSVGGWSNTDTQYF.

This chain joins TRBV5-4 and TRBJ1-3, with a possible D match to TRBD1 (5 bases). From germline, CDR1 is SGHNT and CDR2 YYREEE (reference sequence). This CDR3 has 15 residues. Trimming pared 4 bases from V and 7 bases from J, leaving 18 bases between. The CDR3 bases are TGTGCCAGCAGCCGGTCTCCGGGACTTGGGAACACCATATATTTT. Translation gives CASSRSPGLGNTIYF.